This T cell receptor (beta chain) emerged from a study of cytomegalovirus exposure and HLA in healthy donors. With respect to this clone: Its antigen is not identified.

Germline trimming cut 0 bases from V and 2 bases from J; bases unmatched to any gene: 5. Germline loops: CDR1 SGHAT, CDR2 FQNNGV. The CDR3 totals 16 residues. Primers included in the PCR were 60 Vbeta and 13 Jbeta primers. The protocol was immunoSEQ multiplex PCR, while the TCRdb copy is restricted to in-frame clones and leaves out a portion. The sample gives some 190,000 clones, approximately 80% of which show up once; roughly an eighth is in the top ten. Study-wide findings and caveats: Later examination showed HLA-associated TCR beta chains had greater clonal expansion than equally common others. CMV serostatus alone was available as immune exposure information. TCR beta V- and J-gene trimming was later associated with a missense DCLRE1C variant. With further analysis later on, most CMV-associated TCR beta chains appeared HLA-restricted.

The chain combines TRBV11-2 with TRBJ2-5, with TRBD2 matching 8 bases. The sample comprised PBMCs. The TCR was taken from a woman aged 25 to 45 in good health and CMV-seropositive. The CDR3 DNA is TGTGCCAGCAGCTTAGATACCAGCGGGGGTCAAGAGACCCAGTACTTC. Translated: CASSLDTSGGQETQYF.